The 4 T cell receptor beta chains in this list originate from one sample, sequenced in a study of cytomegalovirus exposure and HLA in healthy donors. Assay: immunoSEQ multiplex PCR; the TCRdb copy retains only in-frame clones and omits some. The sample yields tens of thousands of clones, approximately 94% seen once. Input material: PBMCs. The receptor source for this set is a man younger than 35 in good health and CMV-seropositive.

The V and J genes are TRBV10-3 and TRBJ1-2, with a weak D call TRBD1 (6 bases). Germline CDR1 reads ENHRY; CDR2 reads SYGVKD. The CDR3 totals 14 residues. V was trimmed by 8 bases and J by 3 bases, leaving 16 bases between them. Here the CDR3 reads CAIPTRGADYGYTF. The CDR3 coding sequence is TGTGCCATCCCAACCAGGGGCGCTGACTATGGCTACACCTTC.

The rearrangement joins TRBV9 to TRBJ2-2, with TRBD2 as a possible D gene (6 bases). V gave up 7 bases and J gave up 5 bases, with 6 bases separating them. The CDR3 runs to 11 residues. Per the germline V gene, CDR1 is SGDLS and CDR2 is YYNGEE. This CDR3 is CASGGTGELFF. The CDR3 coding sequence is TGTGCCAGCGGGGGGACCGGGGAGCTGTTTTTT. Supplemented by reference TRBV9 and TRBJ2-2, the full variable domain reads DSGVTQTPKHLITATGQRVTLRCSPRSGDLSVYWYQQSLDQGLQFLIQYYNGEERAKGNILERFSAQQFPDLHSELNLSSLELGDSALYFCASGGTGELFFGEGSRLTVL.

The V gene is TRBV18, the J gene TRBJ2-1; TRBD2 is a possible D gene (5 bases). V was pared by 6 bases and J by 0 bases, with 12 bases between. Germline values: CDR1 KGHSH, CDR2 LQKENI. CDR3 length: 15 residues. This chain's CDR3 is CASSPPGSSYNEQFF. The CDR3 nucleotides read TGTGCCAGCTCGCCCCCGGGAAGCTCCTACAATGAGCAGTTCTTC.

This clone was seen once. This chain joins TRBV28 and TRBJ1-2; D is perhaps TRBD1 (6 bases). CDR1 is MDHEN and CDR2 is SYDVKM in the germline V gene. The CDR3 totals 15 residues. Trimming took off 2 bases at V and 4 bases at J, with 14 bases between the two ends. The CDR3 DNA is TGTGCCAGCAGTTTAGGGTCCGGACAGATCTATGGCTACACCTTC. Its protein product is CASSLGSGQIYGYTF.